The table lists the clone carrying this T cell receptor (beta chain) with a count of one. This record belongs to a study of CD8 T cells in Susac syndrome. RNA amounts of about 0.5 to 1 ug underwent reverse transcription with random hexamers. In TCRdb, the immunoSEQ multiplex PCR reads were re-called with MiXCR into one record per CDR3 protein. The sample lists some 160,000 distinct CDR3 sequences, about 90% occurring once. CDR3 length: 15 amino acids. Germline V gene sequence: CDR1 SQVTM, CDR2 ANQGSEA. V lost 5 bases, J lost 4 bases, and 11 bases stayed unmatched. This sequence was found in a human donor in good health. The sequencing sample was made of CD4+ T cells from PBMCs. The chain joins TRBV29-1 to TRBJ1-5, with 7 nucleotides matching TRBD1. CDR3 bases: TGCAGCGTTATACTGGACAGGTCCCTGAATCAGCCCCAGCATTTT. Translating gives CSVILDRSLNQPQHF.